The rows below give T cell receptor beta chains drawn from one sample of a study of vaccination effects on CD4 cells after COVID-19. For these receptors, no antigen is known. Measured with immunoSEQ multiplex PCR; TCRdb has only the in-frame clones, and not every one. The data contain roughly 65,000 clones, more than 70% of them seen just once; the ten biggest clones take up approximately 3%. The sample consisted of CD4+ T cells from PBMCs cultured with HCoV-NL63 spike peptides, taken before COVID-19 vaccination. The receptors originated from a human donor who received a COVID-19 vaccine. CDR3s include the opening cysteine and the closing phenylalanine or tryptophan. A D gene is named only where the DNA matches it firmly. Rows give clone size only sometimes, using once, few, many, or a class for an expanded clone.

j_call cdr3_length v_call clone_size d_call cdr3_aa cdr3_nt
TRBJ1-2 16 TRBV29-1 - TRBD1 CSVTLTGWDPNYGYTF TGCAGCGTAACCCTGACAGGGTGGGACCCTAACTATGGCTACACCTTC
TRBJ2-3 13 TRBV3-1/TRBV3-2 once - CASSLDSRDTQYF TGTGCCAGCAGCCTAGATTCTAGAGATACGCAGTATTTT
TRBJ2-1 13 TRBV12-3/TRBV12-4 - - CASSLFPGNEQFF TGTGCCAGCAGTTTATTTCCAGGGAATGAGCAGTTCTTC
TRBJ2-3 14 TRBV5-1 - TRBD2 CASNTGGLGATQYF TGCGCCAGCAACACGGGGGGGCTGGGAGCTACGCAGTATTTT
TRBJ1-5 15 TRBV18 - - CASSPSGPTSQPQHF TGTGCCAGCTCACCATCAGGCCCAACGAGCCAGCCCCAGCATTTT
TRBJ2-2 15 TRBV7-7 - - CASSLQHGDAGELFF TGTGCCAGCAGCTTACAGCATGGGGACGCCGGGGAGCTGTTTTTT
TRBJ1-1 13 TRBV27 - - CATRDRPNTEAFF TGTGCCACTAGAGACAGGCCAAACACTGAAGCTTTCTTT
TRBJ2-1 11 TRBV28 - - CASSVYNEQFF TGTGCCAGCAGCGTCTACAATGAGCAGTTCTTC
TRBJ2-1 14 TRBV6-1 - TRBD1 CASREGQFYNEQFF TGTGCCAGCAGAGAGGGACAGTTCTACAATGAGCAGTTCTTC
TRBJ2-1 16 TRBV19 - - CASANRGRAVKDEQFF TGTGCCAGCGCCAATCGAGGCAGGGCGGTTAAAGATGAGCAGTTCTTC
TRBJ1-1 12 TRBV30 few - CAWSGFLSEAFF TGTGCCTGGAGCGGGTTTCTGTCTGAAGCTTTCTTT
TRBJ2-5 14 TRBV7-3 - - CASSLNAGAETQYF TGTGCCAGCAGCTTAAATGCGGGGGCAGAGACCCAGTACTTC
TRBJ2-2 15 TRBV7-6 - - CASSSQGRGTGELFF TGTGCCAGCAGCTCCCAGGGCAGGGGCACCGGGGAGCTGTTTTTT
TRBJ2-1 15 TRBV6-5 - TRBD2 CASSGISGGYNEQFF TGTGCCAGCAGCGGGATTAGCGGGGGCTACAATGAGCAGTTCTTC
TRBJ2-1 12 TRBV3-1/TRBV3-2 once - CASSLMSGEQFF TGTGCCAGCAGCCTCATGTCCGGGGAGCAGTTCTTC
TRBJ2-2 16 TRBV5-1 - - CASSFITGANTGELFF TGCGCCAGCAGCTTCATTACGGGGGCCAACACCGGGGAGCTGTTTTTT
TRBJ1-4 16 TRBV7-8 - - CASRANQGATNEKLFF TGTGCCAGCAGGGCAAATCAGGGTGCAACTAATGAAAAACTGTTTTTT
TRBJ2-2 15 TRBV11-2 - - CASSLVGRSTGELFF TGTGCCAGCAGCTTAGTAGGCAGATCGACCGGGGAGCTGTTTTTT
TRBJ1-2 17 TRBV18 - - CASSPSLGTKGGYGYTF TGTGCCAGCTCACCGTCGCTAGGGACGAAGGGGGGCTATGGCTACACCTTC
TRBJ2-1 16 TRBV10-1 - - CASSDRTSPNGNEQFF TGCGCCAGCAGCGATAGAACTAGCCCCAATGGCAATGAGCAGTTCTTC
TRBJ2-2 15 TRBV11-2 - TRBD2 CASSPVRGGYGELFF TGTGCCAGCAGCCCCGTTCGGGGGGGATACGGGGAGCTGTTTTTT
TRBJ1-6 13 TRBV30 - - CAWSAGVGSPLHF TGTGCCTGGAGTGCAGGGGTGGGCTCACCCCTCCACTTT
TRBJ2-3 16 TRBV6-6 once - CASTPAGTPTTDTQYF TGTGCCAGCACTCCTGCCGGGACACCAACTACAGATACGCAGTATTTT
TRBJ1-1 15 TRBV7-9 - TRBD1 CASSSFGTGNTEAFF TGTGCCAGCAGCTCATTCGGGACAGGGAACACTGAAGCTTTCTTT
TRBJ2-3 15 TRBV12-5 - - CASGPRGRGTDTQYF TGTGCTAGTGGTCCCCGTGGGCGGGGCACAGATACGCAGTATTTT
TRBJ1-1 14 TRBV7-6 - - CASSRRGMNTEAFF TGTGCCAGCAGCAGAAGGGGGATGAACACTGAAGCTTTCTTT
TRBJ1-5 12 TRBV6-5 - - CASSYSYQPQHF TGTGCCAGCAGTTACTCCTATCAGCCCCAGCATTTT
TRBJ1-1 11 TRBV20-1 - - CSAPTRVEAFF TGCAGTGCTCCTACAAGAGTTGAAGCTTTCTTT
TRBJ1-2 13 TRBV11-2 once - CASSLQANYGYTF TGTGCCAGCAGCTTACAGGCGAACTATGGCTACACCTTC
TRBJ1-1 14 TRBV28 - - CASTTYRINTEAFF TGTGCCAGCACAACTTACAGAATTAACACTGAAGCTTTCTTT
TRBJ1-1 13 TRBV19 - - CASSVQGFAEAFF TGTGCCAGTAGTGTCCAGGGGTTCGCTGAAGCTTTCTTT
TRBJ1-1 13 TRBV11-2 once - CASSSLLGGPAFF TGTGCCAGCAGCTCCCTATTGGGGGGACCAGCTTTCTTT
TRBJ2-2 14 TRBV19 - - CASSPGVTTGELFF TGTGCCAGTAGTCCAGGGGTAACCACCGGGGAGCTGTTTTTT
TRBJ1-4 14 TRBV7-9 few - CASSLGTDSEKLFF TGTGCCAGCAGCTTAGGCACCGACAGTGAAAAACTGTTTTTT
TRBJ1-2 16 TRBV18 few - CASSPTTGAENYGYTF TGTGCCAGCTCACCCACTACTGGGGCAGAGAATTATGGCTACACCTTC
TRBJ2-5 13 TRBV28 - TRBD1 CASSTDREETQYF TGTGCCAGCAGTACGGACAGGGAAGAGACCCAGTACTTC
TRBJ2-5 14 TRBV5-4 - TRBD2 CASSLFLAGETQYF TGTGCCAGCAGCTTGTTTCTAGCGGGGGAGACCCAGTACTTC
TRBJ1-5 12 TRBV2 medium-sized - CASARGNQPQHF TGTGCCAGCGCACGGGGAAATCAGCCCCAGCATTTT
TRBJ2-1 14 TRBV5-1 - TRBD1 CASSLGTGSNEQFF TGCGCCAGCAGCTTGGGGACAGGGAGCAATGAGCAGTTCTTC
TRBJ1-1 16 TRBV5-4 few - CASRPGRSGGYTEAFF TGTGCCAGCAGACCAGGACGCTCCGGAGGGTACACTGAAGCTTTCTTT
TRBJ1-1 16 TRBV5-1 - - CASSRDYFKKDTEAFF TGCGCCAGCAGCCGAGACTACTTCAAGAAGGACACTGAAGCTTTCTTT
TRBJ1-1 13 TRBV7-8 - - CASSVREHTEAFF TGTGCCAGCAGCGTTAGGGAGCACACTGAAGCTTTCTTT
TRBJ2-5 17 TRBV18 once TRBD1 CASSDQTTGTGQETQYF TGTGCCAGCTCAGATCAGACGACAGGGACAGGCCAAGAGACCCAGTACTTC
TRBJ2-4 16 TRBV5-1 - - CASSLGPELAKNIQYF TGCGCCAGCAGCTTGGGTCCTGAACTAGCCAAAAACATTCAGTACTTC
TRBJ1-2 17 TRBV4-3 - - CASSQEGYQNRQKGYTF TGCGCCAGCAGCCAGGAGGGATACCAAAACCGGCAGAAGGGCTACACCTTC
TRBJ2-5 14 TRBV7-8 - - CASSQQQAASTQYF TGTGCCAGCAGCCAACAGCAGGCAGCCTCGACCCAGTACTTC
TRBJ1-2 16 TRBV18 - TRBD1 CASSPSSGQGAYGYTF TGTGCCAGCTCACCAAGTTCGGGACAGGGGGCGTATGGCTACACCTTC
TRBJ2-5 14 TRBV3-1/TRBV3-2 - TRBD2 CASSLAGGRETQYF TGTGCCAGCAGCCTAGCGGGGGGGCGAGAGACCCAGTACTTC
TRBJ1-5 15 TRBV5-6 - - CASSLQGSGNQPQHF TGTGCCAGCAGCCTCCAGGGGAGCGGCAATCAGCCCCAGCATTTT
TRBJ2-1 15 TRBV5-5 - TRBD2 CASSSTSGGYNEQFF TGTGCCAGCAGCTCGACTAGCGGGGGTTACAATGAGCAGTTCTTC
TRBJ1-5 16 TRBV6-6 - - CASSWGASEGNQPQHF TGTGCCAGCAGTTGGGGAGCTTCGGAGGGCAATCAGCCCCAGCATTTT
TRBJ1-2 14 TRBV5-1 - TRBD1 CASSIWTGRGGYTF TGCGCCAGCAGCATCTGGACAGGGAGGGGAGGCTACACCTTC
TRBJ2-1 16 TRBV6-1 - - CASSEAPAGTSIEQFF TGTGCCAGCAGTGAAGCCCCCGCCGGGACTTCTATTGAGCAGTTCTTC
TRBJ2-3 14 TRBV5-3 - TRBD1 CARSRTGRYDTQYF TGTGCCAGAAGCAGGACAGGGCGATACGATACGCAGTATTTT
TRBJ2-2 16 TRBV20-1 - TRBD2 CSASASGVPNTGELFF TGCAGTGCTAGTGCCAGCGGGGTTCCGAACACCGGGGAGCTGTTTTTT
TRBJ1-1 15 TRBV5-4 - - CASSHGTRGNTEAFF TGTGCCAGCAGCCACGGGACAAGGGGGAACACTGAAGCTTTCTTT
TRBJ2-2 14 TRBV18 - - CASSPQKNTGELFF TGTGCCAGCTCACCACAGAAGAACACCGGGGAGCTGTTTTTT
TRBJ1-4 14 TRBV25-1 - - CASGNRATNEKLFF TGTGCCAGCGGCAACAGGGCAACTAATGAAAAACTGTTTTTT
TRBJ2-3 15 TRBV5-8 - - CASPLRRPSTDTQYF TGTGCCAGCCCCCTCCGGAGACCGAGCACAGATACGCAGTATTTT
TRBJ1-2 15 TRBV19 - - CASRNGGATRNGYTF TGTGCCAGCCGGAACGGGGGGGCAACTCGCAATGGCTACACCTTC